This T cell receptor (beta chain) stems from a study of T cells after yellow fever vaccination. Study-level information: SMART-Seq v4 Ultra Low Input served to prepare low-cell-number fractions.

This CDR3 is built from 15 residues. V shed 6 bases and J shed 9 bases, with 18 bases lying between them. Looked up from germline, CDR1 is MNHEY and CDR2 is SVGAGI. Points from the study as a whole: Post-booster repertoires contained most primary-vaccination clones again (around 97% CD4, about 90% CD8).

The table lists this clonotype with many counts. Its target is not known. TCRdb re-derived calls from the 5' RACE reads in MiXCR, one entry per CDR3 protein. The sample has 50,000 or so distinct CDR3 sequences; 7.4% are singletons. V and J are TRBV6-5 and TRBJ1-6; D possibly corresponds to TRBD1 (6 bases). The TCR comes from a man aged 18 to 30 who received the YFV17D yellow fever vaccine. The sequencing here drew on CD8+ T cells sorted from PBMCs, taken roughly 14 days after the first yellow fever vaccination. CDR3: CASSQYTGRSSPLHF. As DNA, the CDR3 is TGTGCCAGCAGCCAGTACACAGGGAGATCTTCACCCCTCCACTTT.